Below, 25 T cell receptor beta chains from the same sample are listed, as sequenced in a study of regulatory T cells in long-lasting Graves disease. Arm-PCR of CDR3 regions and iRepertoire HTBI primers were used to build TCR beta libraries. A single record per CDR3 protein comes from TCRdb applying MiXCR to the multiplex PCR reads. The sample lists roughly 420,000 distinct CDR3 sequences; about 16% were seen once. As to time point: newly diagnosed GD, antithyroid drugs for less than 3 months. RNA isolated from PBMCs was used to make the TCR library. The data also belong to a second study, concerning T cells in Graves' hyperthyroidism and ophthalmopathy.

Sequencing used peripheral blood mononuclear cells (PBMCs), obtained at new diagnosis, from a patient treated with antithyroid drugs. Every receptor here comes from a young woman with Graves disease.

This clonotype has at least ten counts. The chain couples TRBV6-2 or TRBV6-3 to TRBJ1-5; perhaps TRBD1 as D (6 bases). Between the trimmed V and J ends, which lost 2 bases and 0 bases, there was a span of 14 bases. Germline V gene lookup returns CDR1 MNHEY and CDR2 SVGEGT. This CDR3 is built from 17 residues. The CDR3 region has the DNA TGTGCCAGCAGTTACCCTCCTGTGGGGGCTAGCAATCAGCCCCAGCATTTT. Encoded protein: CASSYPPVGASNQPQHF.

This clonotype was seen ten or more times. The chain combines TRBV12-3 or TRBV12-4 with TRBJ2-3; 9 positions agree with TRBD2. Trimming removed 5 bases from V and 1 base from J; junction bases left unmatched: 10. CDR3 length equals 17 residues. CDR3 loop: CASSPSRSGRGTDTQYF. As DNA, the CDR3 is TGTGCCAGCAGTCCGTCCCGTAGCGGGAGAGGCACAGATACGCAGTATTTT.

This clonotype was seen a single time. V and J are TRBV7-3 and TRBJ2-7, with 9 bases matching TRBD2. CDR3 length equals 15 residues. Germline V gene lookup returns CDR1 SGHTA and CDR2 FQGTGA. The J segment lost 2 bases and the V segment lost 2 bases, leaving 4 bases of the junction unmatched. The chain's CDR3 is CASSLVAGVAYEQYF. CDR3 sequence (DNA): TGTGCCAGCAGCTTAGTAGCGGGGGTAGCCTACGAGCAGTACTTC.

The chain couples TRBV19 to TRBJ2-2, with TRBD2 matching over 7 bases. The J segment lost 4 bases and the V segment lost 0 bases, leaving 14 bases of the junction unmatched. CDR1 LNHDA and CDR2 SQIVND come from the germline V gene (reference sequence). CDR3 length: 19 residues. CDR3 DNA: TGTGCCAGTAGTATAGACCGCGGGGTGGAGGGAGGGGTCACCGGGGAGCTGTTTTTT. Translated: CASSIDRGVEGGVTGELFF.

This clonotype was seen repeatedly, ten times or more. V gene TRBV4-1 combines with J gene TRBJ2-7, with D tentatively TRBD2 (6 bases). This CDR3 has 15 amino acids. The ends were cut back, 1 base at V and 0 bases at J, with 10 bases in the middle. Germline CDR1 is MGHRA and CDR2 is YSYEKL. CDR3 bases: TGCGCCAGCAGCCAAGGGAGGGCGAGCTCCTACGAGCAGTACTTC. Its translation: CASSQGRASSYEQYF.

This clonotype was found many times. This sequence joins TRBV30 and TRBJ1-5; TRBD1 matches 7 bases. The CDR3 spans 15 residues. V lost 5 bases, J lost 3 bases, and 10 bases stayed unmatched. From germline, CDR1 is GTSNPN and CDR2 SVGIG (reference sequence). The CDR3 DNA reads as TGTGCCTGGGGAGGTAGGGGGCGCGACAATCAGCCCCAGCATTTT. Translating it yields CAWGGRGRDNQPQHF. The whole variable domain, remainder taken from reference TRBV30 and TRBJ1-5, is SQTIHQWPATLVQPVGSPLSLECTVEGTSNPNLYWYRQAAGRGLQLLFYSVGIGQISSEVPQNLSASRPQDRQFILSSKKLLLSDSGFYLCAWGGRGRDNQPQHFGDGTRLSIL.

A few counts support this clonotype. The rearrangement joins TRBV15 to TRBJ2-5; no definite D call. The CDR3 consists of 12 residues. The V end lost 0 bases, the J end lost 5 bases, and 4 bases lay between the germline ends. The germline CDR1 and CDR2 sequences are LNHNV and YYDKDF (reference sequence). The CDR3 protein is CATSRDMETQYF. Here the CDR3 DNA reads TGTGCCACCAGCAGAGATATGGAGACCCAGTACTTC.

This clonotype was detected ten times or more. This chain connects TRBV3-1 to TRBJ2-7, with D tentatively TRBD1 (6 bases). Trimming shortened V by 0 bases and J by 9 bases, and 6 bases separated the two germline ends. Per germline, CDR1 LGHDT and CDR2 YNNKEL (reference sequence). CDR3 size: 11 residues. The CDR3: CASSQDRGQYF. Written as DNA, the CDR3 is TGTGCCAGCAGCCAAGACAGGGGGCAGTACTTC.

Regarding this clonotype: With a much larger clone just one base away, this may be a read error. The V call is TRBV5-1, the J call TRBJ2-3, with a tentative D call TRBD2 (5 bases). Germline CDR1 SGHRS, CDR2 YFSETQ. This CDR3 is built from 15 residues. CDR3 nucleotides: TGCGCCAGCAGCTTGGTCCCGGGATACACAAATACGCAGTATTTT. This encodes CASSLVPGYTNTQYF. Using reference TRBV5-1 and TRBJ2-3 for the parts outside the CDR3, the full variable domain is KAGVTQTPRYLIKTRGQQVTLSCSPISGHRSVSWYQQTPGQGLQFLFEYFSETQRNKGNFPGRFSGRQFSNSRSEMNVSTLELGDSALYLCASSLVPGYTNTQYFGPGTRLTVL.

This clonotype was seen only a few times. V is TRBV6-5 and J is TRBJ1-2; no clear D gene. Trimming removed 6 bases at V and 7 bases at J, with 15 bases between. CDR1 and CDR2 (germline): MNHEY, SVGAGI. CDR3 length: 13 residues. The CDR3, as DNA: TGTGCCAGCAGCTACGGCCGAGCCAGTGGCTACACCTTC. As protein: CASSYGRASGYTF.

The table lists this clonotype with many counts. This sequence joins TRBV24-1 and TRBJ2-1; TRBD2 matches at 8 bases. Trimming removed 3 bases from V and 8 bases from J; junction bases left unmatched: 8. The CDR3 has 15 amino acids. The germline V gene encodes CDR1 KGHDR and CDR2 SFDVKD. CDR3 in amino acids: CATSDPSGSLDEQFF. CDR3 nucleotide sequence: TGTGCCACCAGTGATCCGAGCGGGAGTTTGGATGAGCAGTTCTTC.

This clonotype has at least ten counts. The J gene is TRBJ1-5, the V gene TRBV5-1; 7 nucleotides match TRBD1. This CDR3 comprises 15 residues. V lost 0 bases, J lost 3 bases, and 3 bases stayed unmatched. In germline, CDR1 is SGHRS, CDR2 YFSETQ. In nucleotides, the CDR3 is TGCGCCAGCAGCTTGGGCGGGACAGTCAATCAGCCCCAGCATTTT. This translates into CASSLGGTVNQPQHF.

This clonotype was detected a few times. The rearrangement links TRBV5-1 to TRBJ1-2, with D unclear. Germline assignment: CDR1 SGHRS and CDR2 YFSETQ. CDR3 length: 13 amino acids. V gave up 3 bases and J gave up 4 bases, with 10 bases separating them. The CDR3 protein is CASSWEQSYGYTF. CDR3 coding DNA: TGCGCCAGCAGCTGGGAACAGTCCTATGGCTACACCTTC.

The chain is built from TRBV5-5 and TRBJ2-4; 7 positions agree with TRBD2. V was clipped by 4 bases and J by 8 bases; unmatched bases: 9. Per germline, CDR1 SGHKS and CDR2 YYEKEE (reference sequence). CDR3 size: 14 residues. The CDR3 DNA follows: TGTGCCAGCAGCAACCCTAGCGGCGCCGACATTCAGTACTTC. Its translation: CASSNPSGADIQYF.

This clonotype was detected ten times or more. The CDR3 region is CASSLSGYTEAFF. The CDR3 DNA reads TGTGCCAGCAGTTTAAGTGGTTACACTGAAGCTTTCTTT. V and J are TRBV2 and TRBJ1-1, with D unresolved. V lost 5 bases and J lost 3, with 10 bases in between. This CDR3 contains 13 residues. Per germline, CDR1 SNHLY and CDR2 FYNNEI.

This clonotype was counted many times. At one of its ends the junction is not consistent with the germline gene, which may arise from a read error. V usage is TRBV7-7 and J usage is TRBJ2-7, with no clear D. This CDR3 comprises 14 residues. Germline V gene sequence: CDR1 SSHAT, CDR2 FNYEAQ (reference sequence). The CDR3 DNA reads TGTGCTAGCAGCTTAGCCGACGGAGACTACGAGCAGTACTTC. The encoded protein is CASSLADGDYEQYF.

This clonotype has at least ten counts. The chain links TRBV2 to TRBJ1-3; 9 nucleotides match TRBD1. V shed 7 bases, J shed 4 bases, and the junction held 5 bases outside the gene matches. The CDR3 runs to 14 residues. The V gene's germline CDR1 is SNHLY and CDR2 FYNNEI. CDR3 bases: TGTGCCAGCATTAAGGACAGGGGCGGAAACACCATATATTTT. This gives the protein CASIKDRGGNTIYF. The full variable domain, completed using reference TRBV2 and TRBJ1-3, is EPEVTQTPSHQVTQMGQEVILRCVPISNHLYFYWYRQILGQKVEFLVSFYNNEISEKSEIFDDQFSVERPDGSNFTLKIRSTKLEDSAMYFCASIKDRGGNTIYFGEGSWLTVV.

This chain links TRBV6-5 with TRBJ2-1; 12 nucleotides align to TRBD2. Trimming removed 0 bases from V and 0 bases from J; junction bases left unmatched: 6. The CDR3 covers 19 residues. Germline CDR1 reads MNHEY; CDR2 reads SVGAGI. In DNA, the CDR3 is TGTGCCAGCAGTTACTCTAGGCTAGCGGGAGGGAGCTCCTACAATGAGCAGTTCTTC. Residues: CASSYSRLAGGSSYNEQFF.

Comments on this clonotype: This may be a read error, as it is one base from a much larger clone. The V gene is TRBV6-1, the J gene TRBJ2-1, with 10 bases identical to TRBD2. The junction had 15 bases not matched to a gene; V was cut back by 9 bases and J by 10 bases. Germline CDR1 MNHNS, CDR2 SASEGT. The CDR3 sequence is 15 residues long. The CDR3 DNA follows: TGTGCCAGTAGTATGTCGCTAGCGGGAGTCAACGAGCAGTTCTTC. Translated: CASSMSLAGVNEQFF.

This clonotype was detected a few times. This sequence joins TRBV27 and TRBJ1-1; 7 bases match TRBD1. Germline assignment: CDR1 MNHEY and CDR2 SMNVEV (reference sequence). Unmatched junction bases numbered 14, after V lost 2 bases and J lost 2 bases. There are 18 residues in the CDR3. For the CDR3, the DNA is TGTGCCAGCAGTTTAAGGGCCAGGGGGGCGAAGGGTAACACTGAAGCTTTCTTT. It codes for CASSLRARGAKGNTEAFF.

V is TRBV6-1 and J is TRBJ2-1; 8 bases are shared with TRBD1. J lost 6 bases, V lost 6 bases, and 10 bases had no gene match. Germline CDR1 reads MNHNS; CDR2 reads SASEGT. This CDR3 has 15 residues. The CDR3 DNA reads TGTGCCAGCAGACTAACAGGGGGGACAGGCAATGAGCAGTTCTTC. Translation: CASRLTGGTGNEQFF.

CDR3 sequence: CASSVEREGLGEQYF. CDR3 nucleotide sequence: TGTGCCAGCAGCGTAGAGCGGGAGGGCTTAGGCGAGCAGTACTTC. The chain recombines TRBV9 with TRBJ2-7; 10 bases are a match to TRBD2. The CDR3 has 15 residues. Germline V gene sequence: CDR1 SGDLS, CDR2 YYNGEE. J lost 6 bases, V lost 0 bases, and 6 bases had no gene match.

The chain carries TRBV15 and TRBJ1-4, with D unclear. V gave up 5 bases and J gave up 8 bases, with 15 bases separating them. This CDR3 spans 14 amino acids. Looked up from germline, CDR1 is LNHNV and CDR2 is YYDKDF (reference sequence). The CDR3 DNA is TGTGCCACCAGCGGGAGTATCATAGGGGAAAAACTGTTTTTT. This sequence encodes CATSGSIIGEKLFF.

This clonotype was counted only a few times. The chain recombines TRBV11-2 with TRBJ1-1; 11 bases match TRBD1. Trimming cost V 5 bases and J 4 bases; bases outside gene matches: 6. Germline V CDR1 and CDR2: SGHAT, FQNNGV. This CDR3 is built from 15 residues. CDR3 coding DNA: TGTGCCAGCAGCCCAAAAGGGACAGGGGGCACTGAAGCTTTCTTT. Protein: CASSPKGTGGTEAFF. Filled out from reference TRBV11-2 and TRBJ1-1, the complete variable domain reads EAGVAQSPRYKIIEKRQSVAFWCNPISGHATLYWYQQILGQGPKLLIQFQNNGVVDDSQLPKDRFSAERLKGVDSTLKIQPAKLEDSAVYLCASSPKGTGGTEAFFGQGTRLTVV.

This clonotype occurred many times. The chain combines TRBV28 with TRBJ2-5; D assignment may be TRBD1 or TRBD2 (5 bases each). V gave up 5 bases and J gave up 5 bases, with 21 bases separating them. Germline V gives CDR1 MDHEN, CDR2 SYDVKM. The CDR3 spans 16 residues. The CDR3 DNA is TGTGCCAGCAGTCACCCCCTCGGGACCCCCGGGGAGACCCAGTACTTC. Translating gives CASSHPLGTPGETQYF.